The rows below give T cell receptor beta chains drawn from one sample of a study of blood T cells in healthy people across ages. Each CDR3 protein is one row after TCRdb ran MiXCR on the 5' RACE reads. The sample has about 840,000 distinct CDR3 sequences; 25% to 35% are singletons. The sample was also linked to a second study, of T cells of mothers and their children.

Sequenced: blood. Source of these receptors: a woman aged 40-49 years in good health. Each CDR3 is given with its conserved first and last residue. A D gene is named only where the DNA matches it firmly. A clone size is listed for some rows: how often the clone was seen (once, few, many), or a class if it is expanded.

TRBD1 TRBJ2-6 many TRBV7-2 TGTGCCAGCAGCGGGATTAGGGGGCTGACCGCTGGGGCCAACGTCCTGACTTTC CASSGIRGLTAGANVLTF
- TRBJ2-1 - TRBV7-2 TGTGCCAGCAGCTCAGTTGACAATGAGCAGTTCTTC CASSSVDNEQFF
TRBD1 TRBJ1-1 - TRBV6-6 TGTGCCAGCAGTTTCCGGGACAGGGGACCTGAAGCTTTCTTT CASSFRDRGPEAFF
TRBD1 TRBJ1-1 few TRBV7-8 TGTGCCAGCAGCTTAGCCAGGACAGGGGGCAGAACTGAAGCTTTCTTT CASSLARTGGRTEAFF
- TRBJ2-7 - TRBV2 TGTGCCAGCAGTGAGTACAATCCGGGAACCCGCACCTACGAGCAGTACTTC CASSEYNPGTRTYEQYF
- TRBJ1-3 - TRBV2 TGTGCCAGCAGTTCCCTGGACGGAAACACCATATATTTT CASSSLDGNTIYF
TRBD2 TRBJ2-4 - TRBV7-2 TGTGCCAGCAGCCCGACTAGCGGGGGGGCGAGGGCCGAAAACATTCAGTACTTC CASSPTSGGARAENIQYF
- TRBJ2-1 - TRBV3-1 TGTGCCAGCAGCCTAGGCGAACCCTCCTACAATGAGCAGTTCTTC CASSLGEPSYNEQFF
- TRBJ1-2 - TRBV9 TGTGCCAGCAGCGTAGTGCAGTCAGGGGTTGGCTGCACCTTC CASSVVQSGVGCTF
TRBD1 TRBJ2-7 many TRBV29-1 TGCAGCGCCGTGCCCACTCGACAGGGGTATTACGAGCAGTACTTC CSAVPTRQGYYEQYF
TRBD1 TRBJ2-3 - TRBV20-1 TGCAGGCCGGGACAGGGCTACACAGATACGCAGTATTTT CRPGQGYTDTQYF
- TRBJ2-3 few TRBV29-1 TGCAGCCTTTACAGAAATGGCGGGAGCACAGATACGCAGTATTTT CSLYRNGGSTDTQYF
TRBD1 TRBJ2-7 - TRBV24-1 TGTGCCACCAGTGACCCGGGACAGGGGACCTACGAGCAGTACTTC CATSDPGQGTYEQYF
- TRBJ2-1 many TRBV6-6 TGTGCCAGCAGTTACTCGACCCCGCAGGGAATTTACAATGAGCAGTTCTTC CASSYSTPQGIYNEQFF
TRBD1 TRBJ2-5 - TRBV5-6 TGTGCCAGCAGCGGGACAGGGCCGGAGGAGGAGACCCAGTACTTC CASSGTGPEEETQYF
TRBD2 TRBJ2-1 few TRBV9 TGTGCCAGCAGCTCCCGACTAGCGGGGGCGACCTACAATGAGCAGTTCTTC CASSSRLAGATYNEQFF
- TRBJ1-6 - TRBV27 TGTGCCAGCAGTCCCTGGCCCGGACCCCCCCTCCACTTT CASSPWPGPPLHF
TRBD1 TRBJ2-1 - TRBV7-9 TGTGCCAGCGGCAGACAGGGCAATGAGCAGTTCTTC CASGRQGNEQFF
TRBD2 TRBJ2-1 few TRBV6-2/TRBV6-3 TGTGCCAGCAGTTACTCCACGTTTGAAGTAGCGGGGGGGCCTGGTGAGCAGTTCTTC CASSYSTFEVAGGPGEQFF
- TRBJ2-1 - TRBV12-3/TRBV12-4 TGTGCCAGCAGTTGGACTAACAATGAGCAGTTCTTC CASSWTNNEQFF
TRBD1 TRBJ2-5 many TRBV29-1 TGCAGCGTAGACAGGGGAGGAGAAGAGACCCAGTACTTC CSVDRGGEETQYF
TRBD2 TRBJ2-7 - TRBV27 TGTGCCAGCAGTTTCCGCCGACTCACTAGCGGGGCCTCCTACGAGCAGTACTTC CASSFRRLTSGASYEQYF
TRBD1 TRBJ2-1 few TRBV7-2 TGTGCCAGCAGCCCTGAGACAGGGAGAGTGGGCAATGAGCAGTTCTTC CASSPETGRVGNEQFF
TRBD1 TRBJ2-7 few TRBV5-1 TGCGCCAGCAGCTTGGAGACAGGGGATAGGGGCTACGGGCAGTACTTC CASSLETGDRGYGQYF
- TRBJ2-3 - TRBV3-1 TGTGCCAGCAGCCCAGTGGGTACCACAGATACGCAGTATTTT CASSPVGTTDTQYF
- TRBJ1-2 - TRBV7-9 TGTGCCAGCAGCTGGACGGGGGGGAATAACTATGGCTACACCTTC CASSWTGGNNYGYTF
TRBD1 TRBJ1-1 - TRBV28 TGTGCCAGCAGTTTCCCGGACAGGGGTTGGGGCACTGAAGCTTTCTTT CASSFPDRGWGTEAFF
- TRBJ2-3 many TRBV5-1 TGCGCCAGCAGCTTCGAGAGGGGTGGAGATACGCAGTATTTT CASSFERGGDTQYF
- TRBJ1-4 - TRBV23-1 TGCGCCAGCACCGTCACAGGGTGGGCTAATGAAAAACTGTTTTTT CASTVTGWANEKLFF
- TRBJ1-6 - TRBV12-3/TRBV12-4 TGTGCCAGCAGTTTTGAGACAGAGCATTCACCCCTCCACTTT CASSFETEHSPLHF
- TRBJ2-7 - TRBV28 TGTGCCAGCAGTTGGTCGCAGGGGGGCTACGGGCAGTACTTC CASSWSQGGYGQYF
- TRBJ1-2 many TRBV27 TGTGCCAGCAGTGTGCGACAGAACTATGGCTACACCTTC CASSVRQNYGYTF
- TRBJ2-3 - TRBV11-2 TGTGCCAACAGCTTCGGAGCGGGCGGACGGGCAGATACGCAGTATTTT CANSFGAGGRADTQYF
- TRBJ2-5 once TRBV11-2 TGTGCCAGCAGCTACAGATACAATGAGCAGTACTTC CASSYRYNEQYF
- TRBJ2-4 many TRBV27 TGTGCCGCAGGGGCCCTTAACATTCAGTACTTC CAAGALNIQYF
- TRBJ2-5 many TRBV5-1 TGCGCCAGCAGCTATGGGGAAGAGACCCAGTACTTC CASSYGEETQYF
- TRBJ2-7 few TRBV30 TGTGCCTGGTCTGGGAGCTCCTACGAGCGGTACTTC CAWSGSSYERYF
TRBD1 TRBJ1-2 few TRBV5-1 TGCGCCAGCAGCTTGGGGGACAGGCCTGACTATGGCTACACCTTC CASSLGDRPDYGYTF
TRBD1 TRBJ2-7 - TRBV28 TGTGCCAGCACCAGACCTATGACAGGGGGCGAGCAGTACTTC CASTRPMTGGEQYF
- TRBJ1-2 few TRBV6-4 TGTGCCGGCAGTGACTCTGCGGGGGGCCGGGGCTACACCTTC CAGSDSAGGRGYTF
- TRBJ1-2 - TRBV24-1 TGTGCCACCAGTGACACCGACAGCCGGGGGTCGCAAGGCTACACCTTC CATSDTDSRGSQGYTF
TRBD1 TRBJ1-1 - TRBV30 TGTGCCTGGAACCTCAGACGACAGGGGGCGCGAACTGAAGCTTTCTTT CAWNLRRQGARTEAFF
TRBD1 TRBJ2-7 - TRBV6-2/TRBV6-3 TGTGCCAGCCGAAGGGGGACAGGCGGTTACGAGCAGTACTTC CASRRGTGGYEQYF
- TRBJ1-5 few TRBV30 TGTGCCTGGAGTGTACGTTCATGGGACCCCCAGCATTTT CAWSVRSWDPQHF
- TRBJ2-4 - TRBV10-3 TGTGCCATCAGTGAGTCGGGGTCTGGAAACATTCAGTACTTC CAISESGSGNIQYF
TRBD2 TRBJ2-4 - TRBV12-3/TRBV12-4 TGTGCCAGCAGTTCAGCGTCGGGGGGAAACATTCAGTACTTC CASSSASGGNIQYF
- TRBJ2-7 many TRBV11-2 TGTGCCAGCAGCTTAATGCGGACGGAAGCCTACGAGCAGTACTTC CASSLMRTEAYEQYF
TRBD1 TRBJ2-5 - TRBV12-3/TRBV12-4 TGTGCCAGCAGGAGGGGGCAAAAGACCCAGTACTTC CASRRGQKTQYF
- TRBJ1-6 - TRBV20-1 TGCAGTGCTAGAGCCCAAGATAATTCACCCCTCCACTTT CSARAQDNSPLHF
- TRBJ2-7 few TRBV28 TGTGCCAGCAGTTTGGTCCCAAGGCCAGACCTCTACGAGCAGTACTTC CASSLVPRPDLYEQYF
- TRBJ2-7 - TRBV29-1 TGCAGCGTTGAAGAAGGAGGGAGCTCCTACGAGCAGTACTTC CSVEEGGSSYEQYF
- TRBJ2-3 - TRBV20-1 TGCAGTGCTAGTATGAACGCAGGCCTCACGACGCAGTATTTT CSASMNAGLTTQYF
TRBD1 TRBJ1-1 few TRBV14 TGTGCCAGCAGCCAAGCCAGGGGGCTTGGGGCTTTCTTT CASSQARGLGAFF
- TRBJ2-3 once TRBV7-6 TGTGCCAGCAGCTCAGGGATCGGGGGCACAGGTACGCAGTATTTT CASSSGIGGTGTQYF
TRBD2 TRBJ2-7 - TRBV28 TGTGCCAGCAGCGCCGGACTAGCGGGGGGGCTTCGTTGGCATGAGCAGTACTTC CASSAGLAGGLRWHEQYF
- TRBJ2-7 few TRBV29-1 TGCAGCGTTGAACAGGGAAGACACGAGCAGTACTTC CSVEQGRHEQYF
TRBD1 TRBJ2-7 many TRBV20-1 TGCAGTGCTAGGCTCGGGACAGGGAGGAGGTACGAGCAGTACTTC CSARLGTGRRYEQYF
TRBD2 TRBJ2-3 - TRBV20-1 TGCAGTGCTCCGGGACTAGCGGGGGCGAGCACAGATACGCAGTATTTT CSAPGLAGASTDTQYF
- TRBJ2-7 once TRBV7-3 TGTGCCAGCAGCGCGAAGCCCCGGGACACCCTTTTGAGACACAATGAGCAGTACTTC CASSAKPRDTLLRHNEQYF
- TRBJ1-1 few TRBV20-1 TGCAGTGCTAGGATACCTCGACAGACGAACACTGAAGCTTTCTTT CSARIPRQTNTEAFF